Listed here are 8 T cell receptor beta chains from one sample, sequenced in a study of technical replicates of blood from a few donors. The data were produced by immunoSEQ multiplex PCR, yet TCRdb's version contains in-frame clones alone and is incomplete. This table holds roughly 15,000 clones, about four fifths found once. Sequencing was carried out using PBMCs. The receptors originated from a human donor in good health.

The chain couples TRBV28 to TRBJ2-7; 8 nucleotides align to TRBD2. The CDR3 spans 18 residues. The V segment lost 1 base and the J segment 4 bases; nucleotides outside the gene matches: 15. Per the germline V gene, CDR1 is MDHEN and CDR2 is SYDVKM. The CDR3 region is CASSLFAPTSGAKYEQYF. CDR3 DNA sequence: TGTGCCAGCAGTTTATTCGCCCCCACTAGCGGTGCCAAATACGAGCAGTACTTC.

The V call is TRBV7-9, the J call TRBJ2-7; D perhaps matches TRBD2 (5 bases). The V end was cut by 5 bases, the J end by 6 bases, with 11 bases between. Germline V gives CDR1 SEHNR, CDR2 FQNEAQ (reference sequence). The CDR3 runs 12 residues. In DNA form, the CDR3 reads TGTGCCAGCAGCAACGAGGGTGTCGAGCAGTACTTC. This gives the protein CASSNEGVEQYF.

The chain employs TRBV5-6 and TRBJ2-7, with a tentative D call TRBD1 (6 bases). This CDR3 spans 16 amino acids. Germline V lookup: CDR1 SGHDT, CDR2 YYEEEE. V was trimmed by 4 bases and J by 0 bases, leaving 17 bases between them. The CDR3: CASSGAGTSSSYEQYF. The CDR3 DNA sequence: TGTGCCAGCAGCGGGGCCGGGACATCTAGCTCCTACGAGCAGTACTTC.

The chain joins TRBV19 to TRBJ2-1; 7 nucleotides align to TRBD2. The trim removed 3 bases at V and 4 bases at J, leaving 9 bases unmatched. The CDR3 is 16 amino acids. Germline V gene sequence: CDR1 LNHDA, CDR2 SQIVND (reference sequence). For the CDR3, the DNA is TGTGCCAGTAGTATTCTGGCGGGAGTCTCGTACAATGAGCAGTTCTTC. Translating gives CASSILAGVSYNEQFF.

This chain links TRBV6-5 with TRBJ2-1; D is uncertain. CDR1 and CDR2 from the germline V gene are MNHEY and SVGAGI. Deletions cut 0 bases from V and 2 bases from J, with 11 bases between. This CDR3 has 16 residues. CDR3: CASSYSNAGTYNEQFF. CDR3 nucleotides: TGTGCCAGCAGTTACTCGAACGCAGGAACCTACAATGAGCAGTTCTTC.

The chain links TRBV5-1 to TRBJ1-1; D is undetermined. V was pared by 4 bases and J by 2 bases, with 15 bases between. Germline V gene sequence: CDR1 SGHRS, CDR2 YFSETQ. The CDR3 has 15 residues. In DNA form, the CDR3 reads TGCGCCAGCAGCCTGGAGGAAGGGAGAAACACTGAAGCTTTCTTT. Translation gives CASSLEEGRNTEAFF.

The gene calls are TRBV4-2 and TRBJ2-2; TRBD2 is a possible D gene (6 bases). Between the trimmed V and J ends, which lost 3 bases and 3 bases, there was a span of 17 bases. The germline V gene encodes CDR1 LGHNA and CDR2 YNFKEQ. There are 17 residues in the CDR3. CDR3 nucleotide sequence: TGTGCCAGCAGCCAGGGGACTGGGAGGCTATACACCGGGGAGCTGTTTTTT. Translation: CASSQGTGRLYTGELFF.

This chain connects TRBV5-1 to TRBJ2-5, with D uncertain. Germline V lookup: CDR1 SGHRS, CDR2 YFSETQ. V was pared by 2 bases and J by 3 bases, with 11 bases between. The CDR3 totals 14 residues. The DNA of the CDR3 is TGCGCCAGCAGCTTTAATCAGGCCGAAGAGACCCAGTACTTC. It encodes CASSFNQAEETQYF.